Below are 16 T cell receptor beta chains sequenced from a single sample in a study of blood T cell repertoires in COVID-19. This table comes from immunoSEQ multiplex PCR, and its TCRdb copy is limited to in-frame clones, with some not included. The repertoire consists of 90,000 to 150,000 clones, with over 60% occurring once and the leading ten covering under 5%. Input material: peripheral blood. The receptor set was obtained from a woman older than 75 with acute or convalescent COVID-19.

The CDR3 reads CASSPGTGGGSEQFF. Written as DNA, the CDR3 is TGTGCCAGCAGCCCGGGAACAGGGGGCGGTTCTGAGCAGTTCTTC. The chain joins TRBV11-3 to TRBJ2-1, with 9 bases matching TRBD1. CDR1 and CDR2 (germline): SGHNT, YENEEA. Trimming took 5 bases from V and 9 from J; bases not matched to a gene: 11. The CDR3 has 15 residues.

The V call is TRBV5-4, the J call TRBJ1-5; 7 bases are shared with TRBD1. With V trimmed by 3 bases and J by 5 bases, 8 bases remained unmatched. Germline lookup yields CDR1 SGHNT and CDR2 YYREEE (reference sequence). This CDR3 region has 15 residues. The CDR3: CASSSAGQPDQPQHF. CDR3 in DNA: TGTGCCAGCAGCTCTGCGGGACAGCCCGATCAGCCCCAGCATTTT.

This sequence joins TRBV7-6 and TRBJ2-1; TRBD2 is a possible D gene (6 bases). Germline values: CDR1 SGHVS, CDR2 FNYEAQ. The V gene lost 4 bases and the J gene lost 6 bases, with 16 bases spanning the gap. The CDR3 sequence is 15 residues long. The CDR3 region is CASSSGLPGGNEQFF. The CDR3 DNA sequence: TGTGCCAGCAGCTCGGGACTTCCCGGAGGCAATGAGCAGTTCTTC.

The chain joins TRBV18 to TRBJ2-4, with a weak D call TRBD2 (5 bases). The CDR3 covers 14 residues. Per germline, CDR1 KGHSH and CDR2 LQKENI. Trimming stripped 3 bases from V and 9 bases from J, with 15 bases between. For the CDR3, the DNA is TGTGCCAGCTCACCGGACTCCCTGCGAGGCATTCAGTACTTC. Translated, it gives CASSPDSLRGIQYF.

The chain is built from TRBV27 and TRBJ2-1, with 7 nucleotides matching TRBD1. V shed 10 bases, J shed 4 bases, and the junction held 4 bases outside the gene matches. Germline V lookup: CDR1 MNHEY, CDR2 SMNVEV (reference sequence). CDR3 length: 12 residues. The CDR3 reads CATRQGYNEQFF. As DNA, the CDR3 is TGTGCCACCCGACAGGGATACAATGAGCAGTTCTTC.

The chain combines TRBV24-1 with TRBJ2-3; a weak D match, TRBD2 (6 bases). Trimming pared 0 bases from V and 0 bases from J, leaving 6 bases between. CDR1 is KGHDR and CDR2 is SFDVKD in the germline V gene. The CDR3 is 15 amino acids. The CDR3 region has the DNA TGTGCCACCAGTGATTTGGGGGGGAGCACAGATACGCAGTATTTT. This gives the protein CATSDLGGSTDTQYF.

The chain links TRBV2 to TRBJ2-3; 9 bases match TRBD2. The CDR3 is 14 amino acids. Trimming at V came to 6 bases and at J to 4 bases, leaving 5 bases not matched to a gene. Germline CDR1 is SNHLY and CDR2 is FYNNEI. CDR3 DNA: TGTGCCAGCAGAGCGGGGGGCTCCGCAGATACGCAGTATTTT. This sequence encodes CASRAGGSADTQYF.

The chain carries TRBV7-9 and TRBJ2-6; D is possibly TRBD1 (6 bases). Deletions cut 7 bases from V and 2 bases from J, with 15 bases between. CDR3 size: 16 residues. Germline V gives CDR1 SEHNR, CDR2 FQNEAQ (reference sequence). The CDR3 DNA reads as TGTGCCAGCACATTCATACAGGGAACTGGGGCCAACGTCCTGACTTTC. Translating it yields CASTFIQGTGANVLTF.

This clone was observed a single time. V and J are TRBV29-1 and TRBJ1-6; TRBD1 is a possible D gene (5 bases). This CDR3 comprises 13 residues. Germline V lookup: CDR1 SQVTM, CDR2 ANQGSEA. V was trimmed by 5 bases and J by 7 bases, leaving 12 bases between them. The CDR3 nucleotides read TGCAGCGTTCTACAGGACACGAATTCACCCCTCCACTTT. As protein: CSVLQDTNSPLHF. Full variable domain (remainder filled in from reference TRBV29-1 and TRBJ1-6): SAVISQKPSRDICQRGTSLTIQCQVDSQVTMMFWYRQQPGQSLTLIATANQGSEATYESGFVIDKFPISRPNLTFSTLTVSNMSPEDSSIYLCSVLQDTNSPLHFGNGTRLTVT.

V and J are TRBV11-2 and TRBJ1-5; D is possibly TRBD1 (6 bases). Trimming stripped 1 base from V and 0 bases from J, with 10 bases between. This CDR3 is built from 16 residues. CDR1 SGHAT and CDR2 FQNNGV come from the germline V gene. CDR3 in amino acids: CASSLATGYSNQPQHF. The CDR3 region has the DNA TGTGCCAGCAGCTTAGCGACAGGATATAGCAATCAGCCCCAGCATTTT.

This chain joins TRBV19 and TRBJ1-1, with TRBD1 identical over 8 bases. The V gene's germline CDR1 is LNHDA and CDR2 SQIVND (reference sequence). This CDR3 is 14 amino acids long. Trimming at V came to 5 bases and at J to 4 bases, leaving 6 bases not matched to a gene. CDR3 DNA: TGTGCCAGTAGTGGGACAGGCTTCAGCACTGAAGCTTTCTTT. Protein: CASSGTGFSTEAFF.

The V gene is TRBV7-2, the J gene TRBJ2-3; 7 bases match TRBD2. With V trimmed by 3 bases and J by 5 bases, 14 bases remained unmatched. Germline V gene data show CDR1 as SGHTA and CDR2 as FQGNSA. The CDR3 runs 17 residues. CDR3 DNA sequence: TGTGCCAGCAGCTTTGGAGGAATCAGGTCGGGGGGAGATACGCAGTATTTT. This encodes CASSFGGIRSGGDTQYF.

This clone showed up just a few times. The chain recombines TRBV5-8 with TRBJ2-3; no clear D gene. Trimming pared 4 bases from V and 3 bases from J, leaving 12 bases between. CDR3 length: 14 amino acids. CDR1 SGHTS and CDR2 YDEGEE come from the germline V gene. The CDR3 region has the DNA TGTGCCAGCAGCCCCCGCGGTGGGACAGATACGCAGTATTTT. Amino acids: CASSPRGGTDTQYF. The full variable domain, in which reference TRBV5-8 and TRBJ2-3 provide the parts outside the CDR3, is EAGVTQSPTHLIKTRGQQATLRCSPISGHTSVYWYQQALGLGLQFLLWYDEGEERNRGNFPPRFSGRQFPNYSSELNVNALELEDSALYLCASSPRGGTDTQYFGPGTRLTVL.

The gene calls are TRBV18 and TRBJ2-1; 9 bases match TRBD1. Trimming removed 1 base from V and 1 base from J; junction bases left unmatched: 2. Germline V gives CDR1 KGHSH, CDR2 LQKENI. This CDR3 is built from 16 residues. CDR3 DNA: TGTGCCAGCTCACCACAGGACAGGGGTTCCTACAATGAGCAGTTCTTC. Its translation: CASSPQDRGSYNEQFF.

The chain links TRBV19 to TRBJ1-1, with 7 bases matching TRBD1. With V trimmed by 6 bases and J by 1 base, 8 bases remained unmatched. Germline CDR1 is LNHDA and CDR2 is SQIVND (reference sequence). The length of the CDR3 is 15 residues. The CDR3 coding sequence is TGTGCCAGTAGACAAGACAGGGTCCAGAACACTGAAGCTTTCTTT. Translation gives CASRQDRVQNTEAFF. The whole variable domain, remainder taken from reference TRBV19 and TRBJ1-1, is DGGITQSPKYLFRKEGQNVTLSCEQNLNHDAMYWYRQDPGQGLRLIYYSQIVNDFQKGDIAEGYSVSREKKESFPLTVTSAQKNPTAFYLCASRQDRVQNTEAFFGQGTRLTVV.

The chain is built from TRBV2 and TRBJ1-2, with TRBD1 identical over 7 bases. With 2 bases clipped from V and 4 bases from J, the junction kept 10 bases outside the gene matches. The CDR3 length is 16 residues. CDR1 SNHLY and CDR2 FYNNEI come from the germline V gene. CDR3 bases: TGTGCCAGCAGTGAATCTACAGGGGACCTCCCCTATGGCTACACCTTC. It codes for CASSESTGDLPYGYTF.